This T cell receptor (beta chain) was documented in a study of Ad26.COV2.S vaccination and SARS-CoV-2 variants. On the study more broadly: Donor participated within the Ad26.COV2.S arm of the COV1001 trial. The study, taken as a whole, reports: Reports say spike-specific CD8+ and CD4+ T cell responses covered substantial breadth after vaccination.

The CDR3 has 15 residues. CDR1 is PRHDT, CDR2 FYEKMQ, per germline (reference sequence). Trimming took 5 bases from V and 5 from J, leaving 18 bases between them. Treatment indicated: roughly 20 received Ad26.COV2.S at low or high dose, single or two shots; 5 received placebo; per-sample allocation not given. Sampling occurred on day 63 after the first vaccine or placebo injection. Data came from immunoSEQ multiplex PCR; TCRdb stores just in-frame clones and leaves some out. The table shows 360,000 or so clones, with over 75% occurring only once. Points on this clone: Its antigen is undetermined.

The receptor was derived from a person between 18 and 65 years old who received the Ad26.COV2.S COVID-19 vaccine or a placebo. Here the sequenced sample was peripheral blood, taken in a trial of Ad26.COV2.S vaccine versus placebo. V is TRBV13 and J is TRBJ1-1; D is perhaps TRBD1 (6 bases). As DNA, the CDR3 is TGTGCCAGCAGCAGATCGGACAGCGGGGGAACTGAAGCTTTCTTT. Protein: CASSRSDSGGTEAFF.